What follows is one T cell receptor (beta chain) and its context. This clone's antigen is unknown. The record has no base qualities; no much larger clone is one base away. Receptor amplification or capture employed the immunoSEQ multiplex PCR assay. The hsTCRB Kit was used according to the manufacturer's protocol to amplify rearranged TCR beta chain sequences. An Illumina MiSeq was used to sequence the TCRB libraries. Regarding the original processing steps: The kit vendor's proprietary platform handled demultiplexing, trimming and gene mapping. The clones in this table, taken by TCRdb from immuneACCESS, are in-frame only. Not every clone is retained; where verified, under half of the shortfall comes from an unresolved V gene, and the cause of the rest is unknown. The V and J calls and clone size are taken from that table; D and trimming were inferred from the DNA. The sample table shows over 95,000 clones, and 90% are seen once. Around 0.61% of the sample rests with the top ten.

This sample is drawn from a study of a mutant IDH1 vaccine in newly diagnosed glioma (dated by TCRdb to the early 2020s). For the wider study: Patients received eight vaccinations in weeks 1, 3, 5, 7, 11, 15, 19 and 23, corresponding to visits V03 through V10. In the chemotherapy-containing groups, vaccination started alongside temozolomide cycles, whereas in patients who had radiotherapy alone it started 4-6 weeks after radiotherapy. Of the roughly 30 treated patients, 62.5% were male and approximately 38% were female, and a mean age of roughly 40 years was recorded. Before enrollment, patients had received standard therapy of radiotherapy alone, temozolomide alone, or radiochemotherapy with temozolomide; most received the combination. Peripheral blood was collected at six visits: V03 (baseline), V05, V07, V10, V12 and V13. For exploratory analyses, longitudinal TCRB deep sequencing was carried out in roughly 23 treated patients wherever samples were available.

Points the paper makes about the study in general: Across multiple MHC alleles, vaccine-induced immune responses were seen in 90% to 95% of patients. Pseudoprogression seemed to be unrelated to changes in the top peripheral T cell clonotypes found by TCRB sequencing. According to the authors, sample limitations meant that analyses of patient blood samples could not be reproduced. PBMC samples for TCRB deep sequencing were selected based on availability.

The CDR3 sequence holds 16 residues, the cysteine and phenylalanine included. Only the CDR3 region is kept as DNA, spanning 48 bases read in frame from base 1. Trimming takes 6 bases off V and 1 base off J; junction bases not matched to a gene: 3. The CDR1 and CDR2 encoded by the germline V gene are MDHEN and SYDVKM. This specimen's time point label, interpreted: week 11, during vaccination. Each vaccine dose was 300 ug of a 20-mer mutant IDH1 peptide in Montanide, given subcutaneously with topical imiquimod. Donors had newly diagnosed WHO grade 3 or 4 IDH1-mutant astrocytomas with loss of nuclear ATRX. The samples were drawn from NOA16, a multicentre, single-arm, open-label phase I trial in Germany that tested a mutant IDH1 peptide vaccine in humans for the first time. Genomic DNA for TCRB sequencing was extracted from EDTA blood using the DNeasy Blood and Tissue Kit.

Sequences were derived from PBMCs, sampled from a glioma patient whose treatment included an IDH1 peptide vaccine. This chain joins TRBV28 to TRBJ2-3; 14 bases in the junction line up with TRBD2. This TCR derives from a woman aged 50 to 60 with glioma. The CDR3 protein is CASRPGLAGGTDTQYF. The sequenced DNA is TGTGCCAGCAGACCGGGACTAGCGGGAGGCACAGATACGCAGTATTTT.